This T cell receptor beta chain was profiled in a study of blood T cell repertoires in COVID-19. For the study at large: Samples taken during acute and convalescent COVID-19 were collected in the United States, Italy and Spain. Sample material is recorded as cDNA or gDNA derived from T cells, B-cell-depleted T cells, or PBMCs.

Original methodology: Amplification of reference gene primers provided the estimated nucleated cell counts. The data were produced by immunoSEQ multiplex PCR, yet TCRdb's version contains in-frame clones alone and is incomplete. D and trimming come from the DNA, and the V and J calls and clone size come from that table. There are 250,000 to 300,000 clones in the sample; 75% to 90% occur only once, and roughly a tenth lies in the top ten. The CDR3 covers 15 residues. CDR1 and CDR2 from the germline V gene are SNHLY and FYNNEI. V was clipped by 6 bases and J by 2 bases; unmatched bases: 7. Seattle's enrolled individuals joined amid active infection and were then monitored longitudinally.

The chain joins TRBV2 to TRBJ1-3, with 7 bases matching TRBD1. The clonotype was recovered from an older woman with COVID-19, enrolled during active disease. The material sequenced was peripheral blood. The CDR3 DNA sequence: TGTGCCAGCAGAAGACAGGGTTTAACTGGAAACACCATATATTTT. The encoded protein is CASRRQGLTGNTIYF.